One sample yielded the 19 T cell receptor beta chains listed below, sequenced in a study of T cell changes during pregnancy in multiple sclerosis. Sequenced by immunoSEQ multiplex PCR; TCRdb stores in-frame clones only, minus some. The sample includes around 27,000 clones, about 92% of them seen just once. The specimen comprised CD4+ T cells from peripheral blood mononuclear cells, sampled after pregnancy. The source is a female donor with multiple sclerosis, enrolled in a pregnancy study.

The rearrangement uses TRBV2 and TRBJ2-3, with D possibly being TRBD1 (6 bases). Trimming took 3 bases from V and 8 from J, leaving 15 bases between them. Germline V gives CDR1 SNHLY, CDR2 FYNNEI. CDR3 size: 14 residues. CDR3 loop: CASSDKIQGTTQYF. CDR3 in DNA: TGTGCCAGCAGTGATAAGATTCAGGGGACTACGCAGTATTTT.

The chain has TRBV5-1 and TRBJ2-3; TRBD2 matches at 7 bases. The CDR3 contains 14 residues. The germline CDR1 and CDR2 sequences are SGHRS and YFSETQ. The ends lost 6 bases at V and 4 bases at J; junction bases unmatched: 8. CDR3: CASIGGGSADTQYF. The CDR3, as DNA: TGCGCCAGCATCGGTGGCGGGAGCGCAGATACGCAGTATTTT.

The chain employs TRBV19 and TRBJ1-2; D possibly corresponds to TRBD1 (6 bases). V lost 7 bases and J 8 bases, leaving 26 bases between the germline ends. The CDR3 contains 16 residues. CDR1 is LNHDA and CDR2 is SQIVND in the germline V gene (reference sequence). The chain's CDR3 is CASKLTGTTYEGGYTF. DNA of the CDR3: TGTGCCAGTAAGCTCACAGGGACTACTTATGAGGGCGGCTACACCTTC.

The chain uses TRBV6-1 and TRBJ1-2; 7 bases are a match to TRBD1. The CDR3 length is 14 residues. Trimming took 0 bases from V and 6 from J; bases not matched to a gene: 4. Germline V gene data show CDR1 as MNHNS and CDR2 as SASEGT. The CDR3 protein is CASSEANGQDGYTF. The DNA for the CDR3 is TGTGCCAGCAGTGAAGCTAACGGACAGGATGGCTACACCTTC.

This chain links TRBV5-6 with TRBJ2-7, with D possibly being TRBD2 (6 bases). CDR1 and CDR2 (germline): SGHDT, YYEEEE. V lost 3 bases and J 3 bases, leaving 16 bases between the germline ends. The CDR3 contains 15 residues. The chain's CDR3 is CASSWSGTGLYEQYF. Here the CDR3 DNA reads TGTGCCAGCAGCTGGTCCGGGACGGGACTCTACGAGCAGTACTTC.

The chain joins TRBV5-6 to TRBJ2-1; D is perhaps TRBD2 (6 bases). Trimming left V 4 bases short and J 9 bases short, with 23 bases between. The CDR3 spans 16 residues. Germline V gene lookup returns CDR1 SGHDT and CDR2 YYEEEE. CDR3 protein: CASSQRWQAGRGEQFF. CDR3 sequence (DNA): TGTGCCAGCAGCCAACGCTGGCAGGCGGGACGTGGTGAGCAGTTCTTC.

The gene calls are TRBV5-6 and TRBJ1-2; no reliable D call. CDR1 and CDR2 (germline): SGHDT, YYEEEE. Deletions cut 4 bases from V and 0 bases from J, with 13 bases between. This CDR3 spans 15 amino acids. Written as DNA, the CDR3 is TGTGCCAGCAGCGTGTGGGCGACCTCTAACTATGGCTACACCTTC. Translated: CASSVWATSNYGYTF.

V usage is TRBV18 and J usage is TRBJ1-5, with D possibly matching TRBD1 (6 bases). This CDR3 spans 15 amino acids. Germline V CDR1 and CDR2: KGHSH, LQKENI. V was shortened by 3 bases and J by 0 bases, with 9 bases between the two germline ends. The CDR3 DNA follows: TGTGCCAGCTCACCGACAGGTAATAGCAATCAGCCCCAGCATTTT. Encoded protein: CASSPTGNSNQPQHF.

The rearrangement joins TRBV7-2 to TRBJ1-2, with D hard to call. V was clipped by 2 bases and J by 3 bases, with 22 bases between them. The CDR3 spans 18 residues. CDR1 and CDR2 from the germline V gene are SGHTA and FQGNSA. CDR3 coding DNA: TGTGCCAGCAGCTTATCGCACAGCTCCGTCTACTCTTACTATGGCTACACCTTC. Protein: CASSLSHSSVYSYYGYTF.

This chain connects TRBV4-1 to TRBJ2-3; TRBD2 is a possible D gene (5 bases). The CDR3 covers 16 residues. Trimming took off 4 bases at V and 5 bases at J, with 19 bases between the two ends. Germline lookup yields CDR1 MGHRA and CDR2 YSYEKL. The CDR3 reads CASSPEDLAPLDTQYF. CDR3 sequence (DNA): TGCGCCAGCAGCCCCGAGGACTTAGCCCCCTTAGATACGCAGTATTTT.

The chain joins TRBV5-1 to TRBJ2-1; 9 positions agree with TRBD2. Unmatched junction bases numbered 8, after V lost 5 bases and J lost 8 bases. Germline V gives CDR1 SGHRS, CDR2 YFSETQ. The CDR3 length is 14 residues. The DNA for the CDR3 is TGCGCCAGCAGATGGGGCGGGAGGGGGGATGAGCAGTTCTTC. Its translation: CASRWGGRGDEQFF.

V is TRBV5-1 and J is TRBJ1-6, with 12 bases that match TRBD1. Germline CDR1 and CDR2: SGHRS and YFSETQ. CDR3 size: 15 residues. V shed 4 bases, J shed 10 bases, and the junction held 6 bases outside the gene matches. The DNA for the CDR3 is TGCGCCAGCAGCGGACGGGACAGGGGGCAATCACCCCTCCACTTT. It translates to CASSGRDRGQSPLHF.

The rearrangement joins TRBV30 to TRBJ1-5; no firm D call. Per the germline V gene, CDR1 is GTSNPN and CDR2 is SVGIG (reference sequence). The ends were cut back, 1 base at V and 4 bases at J, with 8 bases in the middle. This CDR3 spans 13 amino acids. CDR3 coding DNA: TGTGCCTGGAGTGCGGTCCAAAATCAGCCCCAGCATTTT. This sequence encodes CAWSAVQNQPQHF.

This sequence joins TRBV7-2 and TRBJ1-4; TRBD1 is a possible D gene (5 bases). With 6 bases removed from V and 5 bases from J, the gap between germline ends came to 13 bases. This CDR3 has 14 residues. Germline-derived CDR1 and CDR2 are SGHTA and FQGNSA. The CDR3 spells CASRRGKSNEKLFF. The CDR3 nucleotides read TGTGCCAGCAGACGGGGGAAATCGAATGAAAAACTGTTTTTT.

The V call is TRBV5-1, the J call TRBJ2-7, with D perhaps TRBD2 (6 bases). Germline V lookup: CDR1 SGHRS, CDR2 YFSETQ. Trimming stripped 3 bases from V and 0 bases from J, with 13 bases between. This CDR3 is built from 15 residues. The CDR3 DNA reads TGCGCCAGCAGCTCTGTAGCGGACCCCTCCTACGAGCAGTACTTC. Amino acid sequence: CASSSVADPSYEQYF.

The chain joins TRBV30 to TRBJ1-5; possibly TRBD1 for D (5 bases). V gave up 3 bases and J gave up 6 bases, with 12 bases separating them. CDR3 length equals 13 residues. In germline, CDR1 is GTSNPN, CDR2 SVGIG (reference sequence). CDR3 nucleotide sequence: TGTGCCTGGAGCCGGGGGACTAGTCAGCCCCAGCATTTT. Translation gives CAWSRGTSQPQHF.

The chain combines TRBV7-9 with TRBJ1-2, with TRBD1 identical over 7 bases. This CDR3 has 14 residues. V shed 4 bases and J 5 bases; nucleotides not matched to a gene: 7. Germline-derived CDR1 and CDR2 are SEHNR and FQNEAQ (reference sequence). The CDR3 coding sequence is TGTGCCAGCAGCTCTATTGACAGGGTGTATGGCTACACCTTC. It encodes CASSSIDRVYGYTF.

The chain links TRBV2 to TRBJ1-3; TRBD1 matches 7 bases. The CDR3 runs to 13 residues. V was pared by 9 bases and J by 3 bases, with 5 bases of the junction left unmatched. CDR1 SNHLY and CDR2 FYNNEI come from the germline V gene. DNA of the CDR3: TGTGCCAGACAGGGGTGGGGTGGAAACACCATATATTTT. This translates into CARQGWGGNTIYF.

The chain combines TRBV6-6 with TRBJ1-1; D uncertain. This CDR3 region has 14 residues. Trimming pared 8 bases from V and 1 base from J, leaving 14 bases between. The germline CDR1 and CDR2 sequences are MNHNY and SVGAGI (reference sequence). The CDR3 DNA sequence: TGTGCCAGCGTACCTACCGCCACGAACACTGAAGCTTTCTTT. It encodes CASVPTATNTEAFF.